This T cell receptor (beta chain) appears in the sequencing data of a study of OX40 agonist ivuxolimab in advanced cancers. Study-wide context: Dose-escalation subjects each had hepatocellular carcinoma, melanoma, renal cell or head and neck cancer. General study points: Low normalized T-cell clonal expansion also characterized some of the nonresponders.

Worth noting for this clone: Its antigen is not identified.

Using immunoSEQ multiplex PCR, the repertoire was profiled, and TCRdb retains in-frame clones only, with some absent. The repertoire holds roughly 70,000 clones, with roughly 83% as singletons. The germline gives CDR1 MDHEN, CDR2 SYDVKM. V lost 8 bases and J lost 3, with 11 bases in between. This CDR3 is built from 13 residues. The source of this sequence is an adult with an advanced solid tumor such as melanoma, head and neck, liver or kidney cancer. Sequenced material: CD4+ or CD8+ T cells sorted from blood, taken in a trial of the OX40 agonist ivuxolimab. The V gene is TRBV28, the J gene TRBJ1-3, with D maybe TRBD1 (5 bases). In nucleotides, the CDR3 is TGTGCCAGCTTAGAGGGGTTTGGAAACACCATATATTTT. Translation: CASLEGFGNTIYF.